The 12 T cell receptor beta chains in this list originate from one sample, sequenced in a study of cytomegalovirus exposure and HLA in healthy donors. A multiplex PCR was run with 60 Vbeta primers and 13 Jbeta primers. Method: immunoSEQ multiplex PCR; TCRdb's copy keeps in-frame clones and lacks some. The profile shows some 150,000 clones, about four fifths of them singletons. Material for sequencing was PBMCs. The receptors were gathered from a man aged 25 to 40 in good health and CMV-seronegative.

The chain carries TRBV7-9 and TRBJ2-7, with 7 nucleotides matching TRBD1. The CDR3 covers 14 residues. The junction had 2 bases not matched to a gene; V was cut back by 3 bases and J by 0 bases. Germline values: CDR1 SEHNR, CDR2 FQNEAQ (reference sequence). The CDR3 sequence: CASSFRQGSYEQYF. The CDR3 region has the DNA TGTGCCAGCAGCTTCCGACAGGGCTCCTACGAGCAGTACTTC.

The chain couples TRBV29-1 to TRBJ1-1; 7 bases fit TRBD1. Germline CDR1 is SQVTM and CDR2 is ANQGSEA. The CDR3 runs 13 residues. The V gene end was trimmed by 4 bases and the J gene end by 1 base; junction bases not matched to a gene: 3. The CDR3 coding sequence is TGCAGCGTTGGGGCAGGGGGGAACACTGAAGCTTTCTTT. Residues: CSVGAGGNTEAFF.

The sample holds one count of this clone. The chain links TRBV14 to TRBJ1-4, with D tentatively TRBD1 (6 bases). Trimming pared 1 base from V and 2 bases from J, leaving 23 bases between. CDR3 size: 20 residues. The V gene's germline CDR1 is SGHDN and CDR2 FVKESK. The CDR3 DNA is TGTGCCAGCAGCCAAGCTCCCCCGGGCCGGGGGGCGAACACTAATGAAAAACTGTTTTTT. Protein sequence: CASSQAPPGRGANTNEKLFF. The full variable domain, rest sourced from reference TRBV14 and TRBJ1-4, is EAGVTQFPSHSVIEKGQTVTLRCDPISGHDNLYWYRRVMGKEIKFLLHFVKESKQDESGMPNNRFLAERTGGTYSTLKVQPAELEDSGVYFCASSQAPPGRGANTNEKLFFGSGTQLSVL.

The V gene is TRBV9, the J gene TRBJ2-2; TRBD2 agrees at 9 bases. The CDR3 totals 16 residues. CDR1 is SGDLS, CDR2 YYNGEE, per germline. J lost 5 bases, V lost 3 bases, and 8 bases had no gene match. CDR3 sequence reads: CASSGLSGGLTGELFF. As DNA, the CDR3 is TGTGCCAGCAGCGGGCTAAGCGGGGGGCTGACCGGGGAGCTGTTTTTT.

The chain employs TRBV28 and TRBJ2-3, with D tentatively TRBD2 (5 bases). CDR3 length equals 15 residues. Germline V CDR1 and CDR2: MDHEN, SYDVKM. With 3 bases removed from V and 0 bases from J, the gap between germline ends came to 10 bases. The CDR3 DNA sequence: TGTGCCAGCAGTTTCGGACTCCCTAGCACAGATACGCAGTATTTT. Its protein product is CASSFGLPSTDTQYF.

V and J are TRBV5-1 and TRBJ2-5, with D perhaps TRBD1 (6 bases). V was pared by 3 bases and J by 5 bases, with 11 bases between. This CDR3 comprises 13 residues. Germline V gives CDR1 SGHRS, CDR2 YFSETQ. The CDR3: CASSYITGETQYF. The CDR3, as DNA: TGCGCCAGCAGCTATATAACAGGGGAGACCCAGTACTTC. The full variable domain, with the rest looked up from reference TRBV5-1 and TRBJ2-5, is KAGVTQTPRYLIKTRGQQVTLSCSPISGHRSVSWYQQTPGQGLQFLFEYFSETQRNKGNFPGRFSGRQFSNSRSEMNVSTLELGDSALYLCASSYITGETQYFGPGTRLLVL.

The chain links TRBV11-1 to TRBJ2-5; perhaps TRBD2 as D (5 bases). V gave up 5 bases and J gave up 0 bases, with 13 bases separating them. The germline CDR1 and CDR2 sequences are SGHAT and FQDESV (reference sequence). There are 15 residues in the CDR3. The CDR3 DNA reads as TGTGCCAGCAGCCCCAAGTTCGGGGACCAAGAGACCCAGTACTTC. Translating gives CASSPKFGDQETQYF.

The chain links TRBV12-2 to TRBJ2-7; TRBD2, as called in the table, went unchecked against the DNA. TRBV12-2 is designated a pseudogene. There are 16 residues in the CDR3. CDR3 amino acids: CASRLALGRISYEQYF. CDR3 in DNA: TGTGCAAGTCGCTTAGCGCTAGGCCGAATCTCCTACGAGCAGTACTTC.

The chain links TRBV27 to TRBJ1-6, with D possibly being TRBD1 (5 bases). V gave up 1 base and J gave up 1 base, with 20 bases separating them. Germline V gene sequence: CDR1 MNHEY, CDR2 SMNVEV (reference sequence). The length of the CDR3 is 20 residues. CDR3 coding DNA: TGTGCCAGCAGTTTATACCCCCTTTCGGGGGATGGGTCCTATAATTCACCCCTCCACTTT. Protein: CASSLYPLSGDGSYNSPLHF.

This rearrangement joins TRBV7-3 to TRBJ1-2; TRBD1 might be the D (5 bases). V was cut by 0 bases and J by 8 bases, with 13 bases left in between. Germline V gives CDR1 SGHTA, CDR2 FQGTGA. The CDR3 sequence is 14 residues long. The CDR3 is CASSLTEGSDGYTF. CDR3 nucleotide sequence: TGTGCCAGCAGCTTAACGGAGGGGTCAGACGGCTACACCTTC.

The J gene is TRBJ1-2, the V gene TRBV14, with a weak D call TRBD1 (5 bases). Trimming stripped 0 bases from V and 9 bases from J, with 14 bases between. Germline V gene lookup returns CDR1 SGHDN and CDR2 FVKESK. This CDR3 has 14 amino acids. The CDR3 DNA reads TGTGCCAGCAGCCAAGATATCCAGGGAAGAAGCTACACCTTC. Its translation: CASSQDIQGRSYTF.

J is TRBJ2-3 and V is TRBV28; TRBD2 matches at 7 bases. Germline V gives CDR1 MDHEN, CDR2 SYDVKM. The CDR3 covers 13 residues. Trimming removed 8 bases from V and 2 bases from J; junction bases left unmatched: 4. In DNA, the CDR3 is TGTGCCAGCGCCAGCGGGGACACAGATACGCAGTATTTT. Translation: CASASGDTDTQYF.